This T cell receptor beta chain was captured in a study of cytomegalovirus exposure and HLA in healthy donors. 13 Jbeta primers and 60 Vbeta primers were used for the PCR. Sequencing was performed with immunoSEQ multiplex PCR; in TCRdb, only in-frame clones are kept and a portion is missing. The sample includes over 90,000 clones, 70% to 75% of them seen just once. About this clone: Its specificity is not known.

The study's findings and limits: Reportedly, TCR beta sequences accurately predicted HLA-A and HLA-B alleles in most subjects. Exclusion as indistinguishable affected some V segments, including TRBV6-2 and TRBV6-3. Available immune exposure information covered CMV serostatus only.

The CDR3 spans 12 residues. V lost 2 bases, J lost 7 bases, and 7 bases lay in between. The V gene's germline CDR1 is SGHKS and CDR2 YYEKEE (reference sequence). Sequencing was performed on PBMCs. This receptor was taken from a man in his forties in good health and CMV-seronegative. This chain links TRBV5-5 with TRBJ2-1; D is ambiguous. The CDR3 bases are TGTGCCAGCAGCTTTCATCGGAATGAGCAGTTCTTC. Its translation is CASSFHRNEQFF. The variable domain in full, with the rest retrieved from reference TRBV5-5 and TRBJ2-1, is DAGVTQSPTHLIKTRGQQVTLRCSPISGHKSVSWYQQVLGQGPQFIFQYYEKEERGRGNFPDRFSARQFPNYSSELNVNALLLGDSALYLCASSFHRNEQFFGPGTRLTVL.